This entry describes one T cell receptor (beta chain). Under the authors' procedure: Estimated nucleated cell counts came from reference gene primer amplification. Produced via immunoSEQ multiplex PCR; TCRdb's table is partial and in-frame only. The DNA was the basis for D and trimming; V, J and clone size are from that table. Seen here are about 90,000 clones, 86% observed once, and the top ten hold more than 1%. This sample is part of a study of blood T cell repertoires in COVID-19. Background on the study: The United States, Italy and Spain provided the acute and convalescent COVID-19 samples. Sample material is recorded as cDNA or gDNA derived from T cells, B-cell-depleted T cells, or PBMCs.

V lost 5 bases, J lost 0 bases, and 14 bases lay in between. Looked up from germline, CDR1 is SEHNR and CDR2 is FQNEAQ (reference sequence). The CDR3 has 17 amino acids. This receptor was taken from a man older than 75 with active or convalescent COVID-19. This rearrangement joins TRBV7-9 to TRBJ2-6, with D possibly being TRBD2 (6 bases). Sequencing was performed on peripheral blood. The CDR3 protein is CASSPRELPSGANVLTF. Here the CDR3 DNA reads TGTGCCAGCAGCCCCCGGGAGCTACCCTCTGGGGCCAACGTCCTGACTTTC.